These T cell receptor beta chains were read from a single sample in a study of identical twins. TCRdb re-called the 5' RACE reads with MiXCR, one entry per CDR3 protein. The table records hundreds of thousands of distinct CDR3 sequences, approximately 13% of them present only once. A further study also used this sample, focusing on yellow fever vaccine responses in identical twins.

What was sequenced was PBMCs. The receptors were gathered from a woman aged 18-35 years in good health. The conserved cysteine and the conserved F or W are not part of the CDR3 here. A D gene is named only where the DNA matches it firmly.

d_call j_call v_call cdr3_aa
TRBD2 TRBJ2-3 TRBV2 ASSSQDGLASDTQY
. TRBJ2-5 TRBV10-3 AISDGGARETQY
. TRBJ2-7 TRBV27 ASRREQGPYEQY
. TRBJ2-5 TRBV29-1 SVEGPGQETQY
. TRBJ1-1 TRBV28 ASSPMFVGGIEAF
. TRBJ2-1 TRBV28 ASGPHRVRNPYNEQF
. TRBJ2-7 TRBV20-1 SARDSYEQY
. TRBJ1-2 TRBV6-5 ASSYSRPPPNYGYT
. TRBJ1-2 TRBV7-9 ASSSPPSGPNYGYT
. TRBJ1-1 TRBV2 ASSEARNTEAF
. TRBJ2-2 TRBV10-3 AISESNGEKELF
. TRBJ2-7 TRBV6-5 ASSYSTGQAGMTYEQY
. TRBJ1-6 TRBV19 ASSIDLGVNSPLH
TRBD2 TRBJ2-1 TRBV7-7 ASSRLGGGDNEQF
. TRBJ2-1 TRBV20-1 SADSGTYNEQF
. TRBJ2-3 TRBV7-3 ASSYDRDQTSDTQY
TRBD1 TRBJ2-7 TRBV7-6 ASSPIMDRGLC
TRBD1 TRBJ1-1 TRBV7-8 ASSSGGKVYTEAF
TRBD2 TRBJ2-5 TRBV4-1 ASSQRLAGGPRETQY
. TRBJ2-1 TRBV2 ASKLWSTAGNNEQF
TRBD1 TRBJ1-1 TRBV29-1 SVATTRQGARAF
TRBD2 TRBJ2-1 TRBV5-1 ASSPSAGGTLNEQF
. TRBJ2-2 TRBV5-1 ASSPAAANTGELF
. TRBJ2-5 TRBV5-1 ASSHNWLAVETQY
. TRBJ1-1 TRBV12-3/TRBV12-4 ASSLMRWDTEAF
. TRBJ1-2 TRBV9 ASSVVPSTRGYT
. TRBJ1-5 TRBV20-1 SASPSDRTVMQPQH
. TRBJ1-2 TRBV14 ASSPSGIGYT
. TRBJ1-2 TRBV12-3/TRBV12-4 ASSSQWSEGLGGYT
TRBD1 TRBJ2-1 TRBV12-3/TRBV12-4 ASSHRGTGVVEQF
TRBD2 TRBJ2-1 TRBV12-3/TRBV12-4 ASNLAGGEYNEQF
. TRBJ1-2 TRBV11-2 ASSWGRASYGYT
TRBD2 TRBJ2-7 TRBV2 ASSEGLAGWPYEQY
TRBD2 TRBJ2-3 TRBV7-8 ASSKTSGRGPDTQY
. TRBJ2-1 TRBV6-4 ASSGGRGSYNEQF
. TRBJ1-1 TRBV29-1 SVSLWTNTEAF
. TRBJ2-6 TRBV6-1 ASRTAQLLISGANVLT
. TRBJ1-2 TRBV29-1 SVVKDNGYT
TRBD1 TRBJ2-2 TRBV12-3/TRBV12-4 ASSLDLTGVDTGELF
. TRBJ2-3 TRBV7-9 ASSSTGTIADTQY
. TRBJ1-3 TRBV28 ATIHSRTGNTIY
TRBD2 TRBJ2-1 TRBV20-1 SARAGLARNINLNEQF
. TRBJ2-5 TRBV4-1 ASSQLQETQY
. TRBJ1-2 TRBV6-2/TRBV6-3 ASSRIQGLNGGYT
TRBD1 TRBJ1-1 TRBV7-9 ASSFGGQAEAF
TRBD2 TRBJ2-4 TRBV20-1 SASGAGLAGGIQY
TRBD2 TRBJ2-7 TRBV11-1 ASSLSSSGRVDEQY
TRBD2 TRBJ2-1 TRBV18 ASSPPIAGGHEQF
. TRBJ2-5 TRBV20-1 SATQWQETQY
TRBD2 TRBJ2-1 TRBV12-3/TRBV12-4 ASRLDRDGTSGSNEQF
TRBD2 TRBJ2-7 TRBV11-2 ASSPHAIGGLAGVYEQY
TRBD2 TRBJ2-7 TRBV9 ASSARLAGVREQY
. TRBJ1-1 TRBV2 ASSEQVSSTEAF
. TRBJ2-7 TRBV2 ASRTQGLGEQY